This TCR delta chain came from a study of Vδ1+ human thymocytes. This clone showed up just a few times. Antigen: not known. Extracted RNA was reverse transcribed into cDNA. Multiplex PCR used pooled V-gene forward primers and a constant-region reverse primer to amplify CDR3s. TCRdb called clones from the multiplex PCR reads again using CATT. The table includes about 50,000 delta-chain clones, roughly 16% detected once. Study-level points and caveats: Thymic delta-chain repertoires held 15% to 20% Vdelta2 sequences and few Vdelta3, despite high sort purity. Thymic TRG and TRD repertoires appeared highly polyclonal.

Germline CDR1 reads TSWWSYY; CDR2 reads QGS. This CDR3 contains 22 residues. V gave up 0 bases and J gave up 0 bases; unmatched junction bases: 21. Alphabeta T cells were depleted, then CD3+ Vdelta1+ Vdelta2- thymocytes were FACS-sorted. The chain is built from TRDV1 and TRDJ1; 8 nucleotides line up with TRDD3. This TCR came from a girl under three years old who had congenital heart surgery. The sample taken for sequencing was Vdelta1+ gamma-delta thymocytes from the thymus. Subset denoted: FACS-sorted CD3+ TCRalphabeta- TCRVdelta1+ TCRVdelta2- thymocytes. CDR3 amino acids: CALGELFNSYGGISQYTDKLIF. Here the CDR3 DNA reads TGTGCTCTTGGGGAACTGTTCAACTCCTACGGGGGGATATCGCAGTACACCGATAAACTCATCTTT.